This is a list of T cell receptor beta chains from one sample in a study of blood T cell repertoires in COVID-19. Profiled with immunoSEQ multiplex PCR; TCRdb holds only in-frame clones, not every one. The data contain fewer than 650,000 clones, approximately 88% of them singletons. Source material: peripheral blood. Receptors were obtained from a woman aged 50 to 60 with COVID-19, enrolled during active disease. Each CDR3 is given with its conserved first and last residue. The D gene is left open where the match is weak. The size of a clone is reported for some rows only, either as once, few or many, or as a class for expanded clones.

v_gene	d_gene	abundance	j_gene	CDR3aa	CDR3nt
TRBV11-2	TRBD1	-	TRBJ2-1	CASSLTIQQGNEQFF	TGTGCCAGCAGCTTAACGATACAACAGGGGAATGAGCAGTTCTTC
TRBV2	-	-	TRBJ1-1	CASSGGNGVAFF	TGTGCCAGCAGTGGAGGGAATGGGGTAGCTTTCTTT
TRBV6-1	-	-	TRBJ2-7	CASSEVYGSYEQYF	TGTGCCAGCAGTGAAGTTTACGGCTCCTACGAGCAGTACTTC
TRBV4-2	TRBD2	once	TRBJ2-7	CASSPRGGGNEQYF	TGTGCCAGCAGCCCTCGGGGCGGGGGGAACGAGCAGTACTTC
TRBV10-3	-	-	TRBJ1-6	CAISESGGTEALHF	TGTGCCATCAGTGAGTCGGGGGGTACGGAGGCCCTCCACTTT
TRBV28	TRBD2	-	TRBJ2-5	CASSSRTSGIRETQYF	TGTGCCAGCAGCTCACGGACTAGCGGGATCCGGGAGACCCAGTACTTC
TRBV11-2	-	-	TRBJ2-3	CASSFFSVTDTQYF	TGTGCCAGCAGCTTCTTCTCAGTAACAGATACGCAGTATTTT
TRBV2	-	-	TRBJ1-1	CASSEDWMTGLGMNTEAFF	TGTGCCAGCAGTGAAGATTGGATGACAGGCCTGGGAATGAACACTGAAGCTTTCTTT
TRBV9	-	-	TRBJ1-1	CASSAGGISQPNTEAFF	TGTGCCAGCAGCGCGGGAGGGATCAGCCAACCAAACACTGAAGCTTTCTTT
TRBV14	-	-	TRBJ1-1	CASSQEVSGLTEAFF	TGTGCCAGCAGCCAAGAGGTTTCGGGGTTGACTGAAGCTTTCTTT
TRBV5-6	TRBD1	-	TRBJ1-6	CASSLAPTGHSGTPLHF	TGTGCCAGCAGCTTGGCCCCGACAGGGCACTCAGGGACACCCCTCCACTTT
TRBV19	TRBD1	-	TRBJ1-5	CASSNLQGFDQPQHF	TGTGCCAGTAGTAACTTACAGGGGTTCGATCAGCCCCAGCATTTT
TRBV2	TRBD2	few	TRBJ2-7	CASRGLAGGRYEQYF	TGTGCCAGCAGGGGACTAGCGGGGGGCCGGTACGAGCAGTACTTC
TRBV28	-	-	TRBJ2-1	CASSLGDEQFF	TGTGCCAGCAGTTTGGGCGATGAGCAGTTCTTC
TRBV7-9	-	few	TRBJ2-2	CASSKPGTNTGELFF	TGTGCCAGCAGCAAGCCCGGGACTAACACCGGGGAGCTGTTTTTT
TRBV30	-	-	TRBJ1-5	CAWSESVNQPQHF	TGTGCCTGGAGTGAATCCGTTAATCAGCCCCAGCATTTT
TRBV7-8	-	-	TRBJ2-1	CASSLVILSYNEQFF	TGTGCCAGCAGCTTAGTCATTCTATCCTACAATGAGCAGTTCTTC
TRBV7-2	TRBD1	-	TRBJ1-2	CASSRTTGDYGYTF	TGTGCCAGCAGCCGGACAACAGGGGACTATGGCTACACCTTC
TRBV12-5	-	-	TRBJ1-2	CASGLYSGKGYTF	TGTGCTAGTGGTTTGTATAGCGGTAAGGGCTACACCTTC
TRBV29-1	TRBD1	once	TRBJ2-7	CSVQGSHYEQYF	TGCAGCGTACAGGGGTCCCACTACGAGCAGTACTTC
TRBV5-1	TRBD1	-	TRBJ1-2	CASSLTGDRGYGYTF	TGCGCCAGCAGCCTGACAGGGGACCGAGGCTATGGCTACACCTTC
TRBV10-2	-	-	TRBJ2-7	CASSANVYEQYF	TGCGCCAGCAGCGCTAACGTTTACGAGCAGTACTTC
TRBV4-1	TRBD1	-	TRBJ2-7	CASSPLPGQPYEQYF	TGCGCCAGCAGCCCCCTCCCGGGACAGCCCTACGAGCAGTACTTC
TRBV27	TRBD2	-	TRBJ2-1	CASSTQRGGNEQFF	TGTGCCAGCAGTACCCAGCGGGGGGGGAATGAGCAGTTCTTC
TRBV5-4	TRBD1	-	TRBJ1-3	CASSLKGQGGNTIYF	TGTGCCAGCAGCTTGAAGGGACAGGGGGGAAACACCATATATTTT
TRBV6-6	TRBD1	-	TRBJ2-3	CASRPGQRRPDTQYF	TGTGCCAGCAGGCCGGGACAGCGGAGGCCAGATACGCAGTATTTT
TRBV5-4	-	-	TRBJ1-4	CASSARTTPQEKLFF	TGTGCCAGCAGCGCCAGGACAACACCACAAGAAAAACTGTTTTTT
TRBV10-3	-	few	TRBJ1-2	CAISDTSNYGYTF	TGTGCCATCAGCGACACCTCTAACTATGGCTACACCTTC
TRBV6-5	-	once	TRBJ2-7	CASRDSSLSGEQYF	TGTGCCAGCAGGGACAGTTCTCTTTCTGGGGAGCAGTACTTC
TRBV2	TRBD1	-	TRBJ1-1	CASSEDTRGRPFF	TGTGCCAGCAGTGAAGACACCAGGGGGCGGCCTTTCTTT
TRBV10-3	-	-	TRBJ2-3	CAISEGVALDTQYF	TGTGCCATCAGTGAGGGGGTAGCGCTAGATACGCAGTATTTT
TRBV5-6	-	many	TRBJ1-3	CASSLGGFSGNTIYF	TGTGCCAGCAGCTTGGGGGGCTTCTCAGGAAACACCATATATTTT
TRBV3-1/TRBV3-2	-	-	TRBJ2-2	CASSQTTGELFF	TGTGCCAGCAGCCAAACTACCGGGGAGCTGTTTTTT
TRBV9	-	-	TRBJ1-5	CASSLGDGNQPQHF	TGTGCCAGCAGCCTTGGAGACGGAAATCAGCCCCAGCATTTT
TRBV5-4	TRBD1	-	TRBJ2-2	CASSWGQDTGELFF	TGTGCCAGCAGCTGGGGACAGGACACCGGGGAGCTGTTTTTT
TRBV5-1	-	-	TRBJ1-1	CASSYGQTEAFF	TGCGCCAGCAGCTATGGACAGACTGAAGCTTTCTTT
TRBV5-5	TRBD1	-	TRBJ1-4	CASSLAKSRTGGLGEKLFF	TGTGCCAGCAGCTTGGCTAAGAGTAGGACAGGGGGCTTAGGCGAAAAACTGTTTTTT
TRBV6-4	-	-	TRBJ1-1	CASSVTGHPNTEAFF	TGTGCCAGCAGTGTTACGGGACACCCGAACACTGAAGCTTTCTTT
TRBV6-1	-	-	TRBJ2-7	CASSEAGGAPYEQYF	TGTGCCAGCAGTGAAGCAGGGGGGGCCCCCTACGAGCAGTACTTC
TRBV3-1/TRBV3-2	TRBD2	-	TRBJ2-3	CASSHELAGYTDTQYF	TGTGCCAGCAGCCACGAACTAGCGGGATACACAGATACGCAGTATTTT
TRBV5-4	TRBD1	-	TRBJ2-7	CASSLVTGGRYEQYF	TGTGCCAGCAGCTTGGTGACAGGGGGTAGGTACGAGCAGTACTTC
TRBV7-2	-	-	TRBJ1-1	CASRSGRANMNTEAFF	TGTGCCAGCAGGTCGGGGAGGGCTAACATGAACACTGAAGCTTTCTTT
TRBV6-6	-	-	TRBJ1-6	CASSPQGSYNSPLHF	TGTGCCAGCAGTCCTCAGGGCTCCTATAATTCACCCCTCCACTTT
TRBV9	TRBD1	-	TRBJ1-5	CASSPTGDSNQPQHF	TGTGCCAGCAGCCCGACAGGGGATAGCAATCAGCCCCAGCATTTT
TRBV6-5	-	-	TRBJ1-1	CASSYSLATEAFF	TGTGCCAGCAGTTACTCCCTGGCCACTGAAGCTTTCTTT
TRBV5-8	-	-	TRBJ1-3	CASSPRQLVSGNTIYF	TGTGCCAGCAGCCCCAGACAGCTAGTCTCTGGAAACACCATATATTTT
TRBV2	-	-	TRBJ2-1	CASRGLRWDEQFF	TGTGCCAGCAGGGGACTCCGTTGGGATGAGCAGTTCTTC